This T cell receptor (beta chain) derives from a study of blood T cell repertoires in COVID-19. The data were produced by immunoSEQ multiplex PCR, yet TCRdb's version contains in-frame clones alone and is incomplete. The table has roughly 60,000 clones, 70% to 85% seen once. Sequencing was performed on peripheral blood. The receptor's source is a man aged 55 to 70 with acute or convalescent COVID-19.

CDR3 protein: CASSVVSGITEAFF. In DNA form, the CDR3 reads TGTGCCAGCAGCGTAGTTTCAGGGATCACTGAAGCTTTCTTT. V usage is TRBV9 and J usage is TRBJ1-1; D perhaps matches TRBD1 (5 bases). CDR1 and CDR2 (germline): SGDLS, YYNGEE. The CDR3 consists of 14 residues. The ends were cut back, 0 bases at V and 4 bases at J, with 10 bases in the middle.